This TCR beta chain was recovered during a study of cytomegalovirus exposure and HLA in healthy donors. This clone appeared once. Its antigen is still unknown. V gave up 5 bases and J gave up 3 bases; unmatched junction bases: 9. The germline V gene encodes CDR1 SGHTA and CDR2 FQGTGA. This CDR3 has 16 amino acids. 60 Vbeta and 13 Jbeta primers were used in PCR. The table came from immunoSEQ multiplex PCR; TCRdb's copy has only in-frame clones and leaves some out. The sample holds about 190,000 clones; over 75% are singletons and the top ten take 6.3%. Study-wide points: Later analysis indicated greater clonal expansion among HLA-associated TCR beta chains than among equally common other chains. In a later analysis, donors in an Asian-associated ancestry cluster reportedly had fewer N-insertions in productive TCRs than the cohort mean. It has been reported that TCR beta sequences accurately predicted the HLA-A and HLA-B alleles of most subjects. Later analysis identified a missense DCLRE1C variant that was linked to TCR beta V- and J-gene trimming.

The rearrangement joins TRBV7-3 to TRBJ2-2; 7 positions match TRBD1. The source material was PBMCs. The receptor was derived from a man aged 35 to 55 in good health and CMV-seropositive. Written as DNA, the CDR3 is TGTGCCAGCAGCCTCCACAGGGGACGGGACACCGGGGAGCTGTTTTTT. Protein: CASSLHRGRDTGELFF.